The entry that follows covers one T cell receptor beta chain sequence. Germline CDR1 LNHNV, CDR2 YYDKDF (reference sequence). The CDR3 contains 16 residues. Trimming removed 1 base from V and 6 bases from J; junction bases left unmatched: 4. This specimen comes from a study of blood T cell repertoires in COVID-19. Looking at the study overall: Researchers got acute and convalescent COVID-19 samples from the United States, Italy and Spain. Nucleic acid was either cDNA or gDNA, and it came from T cells, B-cell-depleted T cells, or PBMCs.

In the authors' workflow: Nucleated cell number was recorded as an estimate derived from reference gene primer amplification. Produced via immunoSEQ multiplex PCR; TCRdb's table is partial and in-frame only. V, J and clone size are taken as reported in that table, and D and trimming were inferred from the DNA itself. The sample has about 270,000 clones; approximately 84% are singletons. The chain has TRBV15 and TRBJ2-7; the match to TRBD2 covers 15 bases. The origin of this receptor is a human donor with COVID-19, enrolled during active disease. The donor label of this sample is uncertain. The sequenced sample was peripheral blood. The CDR3 is CATSRGGLAGGPEQYF. CDR3 nucleotide sequence: TGTGCCACCAGCAGAGGTGGACTAGCGGGAGGGCCCGAGCAGTACTTC.